The text below deals with one T cell receptor beta chain. The data belong to a study of T cells after somatic rescue of genetic block. Libraries were prepared by immunoSEQ multiplex PCR; TCRdb keeps only in-frame clonotypes and omits some of them. The sample contains fewer than 150,000 clones, 80% to 95% of which appear only once. This receptor was taken from a woman in her late teens or twenties. The sample taken for sequencing was peripheral blood mononuclear cells (PBMCs).

The CDR3, as DNA: TGTGCCCGCTGTCTAGTCCCGGGCTACGAGCAGTACTTC. This encodes CARCLVPGYEQYF. The V gene is TRBV7-8, the J gene TRBJ2-7, with D hard to call. This CDR3 is 13 amino acids long. The germline V gene encodes CDR1 SGHVS and CDR2 FQNEAQ. Trimming took off 11 bases at V and 3 bases at J, with 17 bases between the two ends.